This T cell receptor beta chain was recovered during a study of blood T cell repertoires in COVID-19. Background on the study: The analysed material was cDNA or gDNA that came from T cells, B-cell-depleted T cells, or PBMCs.

Per the original methods: How many nucleated cells were present was estimated from reference gene primer amplification. Sequencing was performed with immunoSEQ multiplex PCR; in TCRdb, only in-frame clones are kept and a portion is missing. V, J and clone size are those of that table, while D and trimming were read from the DNA. The repertoire holds over 150,000 clones, with roughly four fifths as singletons. The CDR3 is 13 residues long. Trimming took 3 bases from V and 5 from J, leaving 9 bases between them. CDR1 is KGHSH and CDR2 is LQKENI in the germline V gene. The chain recombines TRBV18 with TRBJ2-3; D unclear. Sequenced material: peripheral blood. The source is a woman older than 75 with acute or convalescent COVID-19. Here the CDR3 reads CASSPPSGDTQYF. DNA for the CDR3: TGTGCCAGCTCACCCCCGAGTGGAGATACGCAGTATTTT.